The text below deals with one T cell receptor beta chain. The antigen is undetermined. The assay was immunoSEQ multiplex PCR, and TCRdb's table has in-frame clones only and misses some. Altogether about 77,000 clones are present, more than 75% being singletons, with the ten largest covering 20% to 25%. These data belong to a study of T cells in localized non-small cell lung cancer. General study results and limits: Longer overall survival was seen with higher T cell density measured in blood. In adjacent lung appeared a median 57 of the top 100 tumor clones. Clonality peaked in uninvolved adjacent lung rather than tumor. Heterogeneity within the tumor remains possible, as just one region underwent sequencing.

Germline CDR1 reads ENHRY; CDR2 reads SYGVKD. This CDR3 is built from 14 residues. Trimming removed 5 bases from V and 6 bases from J; junction bases left unmatched: 6. The source was peripheral blood, collected before any cancer treatment. This clonotype was obtained from a woman aged 35-70 years with stage I squamous cell lung carcinoma. V is TRBV10-3 and J is TRBJ2-7, with TRBD1 identical over 11 bases. The CDR3 region is CAISSSGTGGEQYF. CDR3 bases: TGTGCCATCAGTTCTTCCGGGACAGGGGGCGAGCAGTACTTC.